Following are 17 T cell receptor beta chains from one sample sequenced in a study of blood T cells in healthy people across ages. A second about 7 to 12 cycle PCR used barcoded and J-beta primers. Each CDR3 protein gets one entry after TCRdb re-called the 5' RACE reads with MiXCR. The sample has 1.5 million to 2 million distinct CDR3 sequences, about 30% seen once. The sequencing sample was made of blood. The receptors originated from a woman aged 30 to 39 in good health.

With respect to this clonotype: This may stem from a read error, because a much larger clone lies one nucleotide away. The CDR3 loop is CSASVGGGTDTQYF. The CDR3 DNA is TGCAGTGCATCCGTGGGGGGAGGCACAGATACGCAGTATTTT. This sequence joins TRBV20-1 and TRBJ2-3; tentatively, D is TRBD2 (6 bases). CDR3 length: 14 residues. Deletions cut 6 bases from V and 1 base from J, with 14 bases between. CDR1 DFQATT and CDR2 SNEGSKA come from the germline V gene (reference sequence).

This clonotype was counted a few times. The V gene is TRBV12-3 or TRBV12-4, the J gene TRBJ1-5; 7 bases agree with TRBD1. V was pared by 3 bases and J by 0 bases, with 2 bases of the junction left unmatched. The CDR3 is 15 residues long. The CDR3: CASSFGQVSNQPQHF. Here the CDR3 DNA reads TGTGCCAGCAGTTTTGGACAGGTTAGCAATCAGCCCCAGCATTTT.

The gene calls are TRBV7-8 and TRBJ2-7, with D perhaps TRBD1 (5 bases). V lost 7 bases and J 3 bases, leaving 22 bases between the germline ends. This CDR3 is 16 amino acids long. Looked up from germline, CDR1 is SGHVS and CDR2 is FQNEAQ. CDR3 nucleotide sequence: TGTGCCAGCATGACCGGCTCAGGGTTAATGAGCTACGAGCAGTACTTC. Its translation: CASMTGSGLMSYEQYF.

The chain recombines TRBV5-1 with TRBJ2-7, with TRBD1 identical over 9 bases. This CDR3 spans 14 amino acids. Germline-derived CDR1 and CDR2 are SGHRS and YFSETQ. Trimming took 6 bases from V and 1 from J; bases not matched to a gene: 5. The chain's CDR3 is CASTDRGESYEQYF. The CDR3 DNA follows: TGCGCCAGCACCGACAGGGGGGAATCCTACGAGCAGTACTTC.

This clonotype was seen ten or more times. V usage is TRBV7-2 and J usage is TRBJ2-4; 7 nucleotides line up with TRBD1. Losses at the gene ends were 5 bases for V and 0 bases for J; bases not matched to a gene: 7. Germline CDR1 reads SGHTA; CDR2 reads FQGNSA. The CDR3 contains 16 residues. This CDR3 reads CASSMTGQLAKNIQYF. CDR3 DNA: TGTGCCAGCAGCATGACGGGACAGTTAGCCAAAAACATTCAGTACTTC.

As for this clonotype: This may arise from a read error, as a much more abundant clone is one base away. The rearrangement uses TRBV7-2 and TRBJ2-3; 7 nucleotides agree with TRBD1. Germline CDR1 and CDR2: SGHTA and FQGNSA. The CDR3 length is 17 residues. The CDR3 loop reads CASSPIPRGISTNTQYF. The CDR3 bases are TGTGCCAGCAGCCCGATCCCCAGGGGGATAAGCACAAATACGCAGTATTTT.

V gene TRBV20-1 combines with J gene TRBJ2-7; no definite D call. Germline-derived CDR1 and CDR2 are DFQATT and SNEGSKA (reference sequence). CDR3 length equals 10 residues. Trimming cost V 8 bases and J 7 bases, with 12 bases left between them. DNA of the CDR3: TGCAGTCCCGGTTGGGGAGAGCAGTACTTC. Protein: CSPGWGEQYF.

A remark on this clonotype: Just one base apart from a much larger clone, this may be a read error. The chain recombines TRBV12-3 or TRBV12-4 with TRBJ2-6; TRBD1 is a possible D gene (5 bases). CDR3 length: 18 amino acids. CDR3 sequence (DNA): TGTGCCAGCAGTTTAGCCCCTTGGGCATTAGCTGGGGCCAACGTCCGGACTTTC. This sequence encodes CASSLAPWALAGANVRTF.

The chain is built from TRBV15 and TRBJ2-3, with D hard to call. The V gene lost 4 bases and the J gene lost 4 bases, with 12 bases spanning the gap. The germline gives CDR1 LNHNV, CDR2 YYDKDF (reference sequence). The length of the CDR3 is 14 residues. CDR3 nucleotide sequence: TGTGCCACCAGCACCGAGGTGGTGGCAGATACGCAGTATTTT. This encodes CATSTEVVADTQYF. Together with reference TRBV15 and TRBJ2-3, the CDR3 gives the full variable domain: DAMVIQNPRYQVTQFGKPVTLSCSQTLNHNVMYWYQQKSSQAPKLLFHYYDKDFNNEADTPDNFQSRRPNTSFCFLDIRSPGLGDTAMYLCATSTEVVADTQYFGPGTRLTVL.

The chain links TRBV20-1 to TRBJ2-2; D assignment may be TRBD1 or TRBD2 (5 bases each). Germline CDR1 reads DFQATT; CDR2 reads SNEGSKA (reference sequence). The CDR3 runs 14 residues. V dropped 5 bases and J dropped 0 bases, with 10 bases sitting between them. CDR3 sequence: CSAWDPANTGELFF. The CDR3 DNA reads TGCAGTGCTTGGGACCCCGCGAACACCGGGGAGCTGTTTTTT.

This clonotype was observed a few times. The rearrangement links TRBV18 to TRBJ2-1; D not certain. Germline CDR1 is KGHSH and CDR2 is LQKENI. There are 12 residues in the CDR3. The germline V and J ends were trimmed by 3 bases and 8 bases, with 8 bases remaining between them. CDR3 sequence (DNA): TGTGCCAGCTCACCGTTTAACGATGAGCAGTTCTTC. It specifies CASSPFNDEQFF.

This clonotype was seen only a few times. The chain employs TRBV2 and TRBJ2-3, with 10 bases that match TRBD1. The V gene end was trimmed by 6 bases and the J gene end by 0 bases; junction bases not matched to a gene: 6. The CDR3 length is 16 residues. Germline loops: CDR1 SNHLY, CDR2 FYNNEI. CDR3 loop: CASRGQGLSSTDTQYF. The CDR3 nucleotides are TGTGCCAGCAGGGGACAGGGGCTCTCTAGCACAGATACGCAGTATTTT.

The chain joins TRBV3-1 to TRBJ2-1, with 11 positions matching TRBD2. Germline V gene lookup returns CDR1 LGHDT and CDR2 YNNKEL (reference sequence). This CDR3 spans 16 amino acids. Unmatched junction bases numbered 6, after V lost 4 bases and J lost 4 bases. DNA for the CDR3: TGTGCCAGCAGCCGGGGGACTAGCGGAAGATACAATGAGCAGTTCTTC. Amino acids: CASSRGTSGRYNEQFF.

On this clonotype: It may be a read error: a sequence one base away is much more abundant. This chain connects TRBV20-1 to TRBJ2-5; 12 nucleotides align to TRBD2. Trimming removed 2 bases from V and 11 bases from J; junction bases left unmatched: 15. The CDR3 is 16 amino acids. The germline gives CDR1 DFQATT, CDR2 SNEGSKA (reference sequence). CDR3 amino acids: CSARTLRLAGGPEQYF. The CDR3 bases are TGCAGTGCTAGAACCTTACGTCTAGCGGGAGGGCCGGAGCAGTACTTC.

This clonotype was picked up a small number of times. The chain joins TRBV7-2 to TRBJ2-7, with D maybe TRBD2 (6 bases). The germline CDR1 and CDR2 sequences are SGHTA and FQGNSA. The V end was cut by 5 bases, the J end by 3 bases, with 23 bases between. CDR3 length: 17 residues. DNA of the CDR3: TGTGCCAGCAGCCCAAAGTCCGGGACTTGGTCTCGCTACGAGCAGTACTTC. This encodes CASSPKSGTWSRYEQYF.

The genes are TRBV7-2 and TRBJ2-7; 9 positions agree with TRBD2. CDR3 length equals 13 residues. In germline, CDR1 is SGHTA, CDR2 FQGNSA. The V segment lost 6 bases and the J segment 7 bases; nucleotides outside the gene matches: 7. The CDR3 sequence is CASRAAGGEEQYF. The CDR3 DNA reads TGTGCCAGCAGGGCTGCGGGAGGGGAAGAGCAGTACTTC.

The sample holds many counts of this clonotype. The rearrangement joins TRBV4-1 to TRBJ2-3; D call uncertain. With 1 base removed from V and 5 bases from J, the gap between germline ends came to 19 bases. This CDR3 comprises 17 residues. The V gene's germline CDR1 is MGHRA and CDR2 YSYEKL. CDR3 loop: CASSQVTPLSLKDTQYF. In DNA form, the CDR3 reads TGCGCCAGCAGCCAAGTGACCCCTCTTAGTCTTAAAGATACGCAGTATTTT.